This TCR beta chain was profiled in a study of blood T cell repertoires in COVID-19. Study in general: Collection of acute and convalescent COVID-19 samples took place in the United States, Italy and Spain. T cells, B-cell-depleted T cells, or PBMCs supplied cDNA or gDNA.

Authors' data handling: Reference gene primer amplification in the assay estimated nucleated cell counts. The table came from immunoSEQ multiplex PCR; TCRdb's copy has only in-frame clones and leaves some out. The V and J calls and clone size come from that table; D and trimming were worked out from the DNA. The sample gives under 250,000 clones, about four fifths of which show up once; more than 3% is in the top ten. CDR3 length: 16 residues. The germline V gene has CDR1 MGHDK and CDR2 SYGVNS. Trimming shortened V by 1 base and J by 1 base, and 11 bases separated the two germline ends. The chain links TRBV25-1 to TRBJ1-5, with D perhaps TRBD1 (5 bases). The source of this sequence is a woman aged 60-75 years who had recovered from COVID-19. Sequencing was done on a sample of PBMCs or T cells enriched from blood (not recorded which). Here the CDR3 reads CASSEWGDSSNQPQHF. CDR3 in DNA: TGTGCCAGCAGTGAATGGGGGGATTCGAGCAATCAGCCCCAGCATTTT.